This entry is about one TCR beta chain. Authors' data handling: Using reference gene primer amplification, nucleated cell counts were estimated. Produced via immunoSEQ multiplex PCR; TCRdb's table is partial and in-frame only. V, J and clone size were drawn from that table, and D and trimming were deduced from the DNA. The top ten clones hold 2% to 3% of a sample with under 95,000 clones, about nine tenths of them seen once. The data originate from a study of blood T cell repertoires in COVID-19. Study context: Sites in the United States, Italy and Spain provided acute and convalescent COVID-19 samples. Nucleic acid was either cDNA or gDNA, and it came from T cells, B-cell-depleted T cells, or PBMCs.

In germline, CDR1 is SGHRS, CDR2 YFSETQ. The CDR3 is made up of 17 amino acids. V was shortened by 5 bases and J by 0 bases, with 20 bases between the two germline ends. Sequencing was done on a sample of peripheral blood. The V call is TRBV5-1, the J call TRBJ1-1; unclear D gene. The receptor was isolated from a man between 45 and 60 years old with COVID-19, enrolled during active disease. Written as DNA, the CDR3 is TGCGCCAGCAGAGCGAGGGCAGGCCCCCTGATGAACACTGAAGCTTTCTTT. Amino acids: CASRARAGPLMNTEAFF.